The following is a T cell receptor beta chain sequence with its context. The trim removed 5 bases at V and 4 bases at J, leaving 2 bases unmatched. This CDR3 has 13 residues. CDR1 and CDR2 from the germline V gene are SGHTA and FQGTGA. The sample belongs to a study of T cell changes during pregnancy in multiple sclerosis. Using immunoSEQ multiplex PCR, the repertoire was profiled, and TCRdb retains in-frame clones only, with some absent. The sample has tens of thousands of clones, roughly 94% seen once; the top ten hold roughly 0.2%. The chain employs TRBV7-3 and TRBJ2-1, with 7 bases aligning to TRBD2. Here the sequenced sample was CD4+ T cells from peripheral blood mononuclear cells, taken in the second trimester of pregnancy. This TCR came from a female donor with multiple sclerosis, enrolled in a pregnancy study. The CDR3 DNA follows: TGTGCCAGCAGCGGGGGGGATTACAATGAGCAGTTCTTC. This gives the protein CASSGGDYNEQFF.